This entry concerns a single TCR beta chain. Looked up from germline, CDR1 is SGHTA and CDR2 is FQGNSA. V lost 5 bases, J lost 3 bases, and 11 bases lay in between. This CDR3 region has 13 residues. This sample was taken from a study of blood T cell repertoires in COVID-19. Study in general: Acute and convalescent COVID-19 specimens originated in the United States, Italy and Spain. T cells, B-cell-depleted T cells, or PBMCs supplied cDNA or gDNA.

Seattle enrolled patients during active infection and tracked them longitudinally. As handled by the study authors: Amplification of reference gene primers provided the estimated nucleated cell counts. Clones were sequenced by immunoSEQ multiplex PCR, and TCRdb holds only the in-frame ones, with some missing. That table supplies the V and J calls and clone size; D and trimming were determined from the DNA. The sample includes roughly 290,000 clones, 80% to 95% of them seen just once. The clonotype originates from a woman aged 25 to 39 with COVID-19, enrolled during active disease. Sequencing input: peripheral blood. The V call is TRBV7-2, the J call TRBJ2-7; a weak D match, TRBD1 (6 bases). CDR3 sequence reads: CASSKGHFYEQYF. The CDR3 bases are TGTGCCAGCAGCAAGGGACACTTCTACGAGCAGTACTTC.